This note documents a single T cell receptor (beta chain) sequence. Some clones are missing from TCRdb's copy, which holds only in-frame ones; the method was immunoSEQ multiplex PCR. The sample records 15,000 to 20,000 clones, about 90% being singletons. The entry originates in a study of blood T cell repertoires in COVID-19. The V gene lost 5 bases and the J gene lost 1 base, with 8 bases spanning the gap. The CDR3 totals 13 residues. The germline V gene has CDR1 SGHTA and CDR2 FQGTGA. Sequences were obtained from peripheral blood. This TCR was sampled from a human donor in a cohort sampled during active COVID-19. The chain has TRBV7-3 and TRBJ1-1; tentatively, D is TRBD1 (6 bases). CDR3 amino acids: CASSKDRNTEAFF. The CDR3 coding sequence is TGTGCCAGCAGCAAGGACAGGAACACTGAAGCTTTCTTT.